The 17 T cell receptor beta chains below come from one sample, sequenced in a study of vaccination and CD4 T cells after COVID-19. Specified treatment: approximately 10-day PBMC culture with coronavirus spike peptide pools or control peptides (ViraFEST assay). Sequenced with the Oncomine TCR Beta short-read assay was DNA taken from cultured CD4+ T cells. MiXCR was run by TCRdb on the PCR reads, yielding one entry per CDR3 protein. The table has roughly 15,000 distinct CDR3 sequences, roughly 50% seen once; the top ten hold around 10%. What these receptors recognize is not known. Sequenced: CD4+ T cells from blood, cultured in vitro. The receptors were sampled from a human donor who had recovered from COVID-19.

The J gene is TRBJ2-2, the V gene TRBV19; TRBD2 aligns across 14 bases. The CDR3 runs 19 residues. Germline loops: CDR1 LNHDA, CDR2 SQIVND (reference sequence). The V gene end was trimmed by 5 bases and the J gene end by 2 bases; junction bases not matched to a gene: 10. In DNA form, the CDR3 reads TGTGCCAGTAGTCCCAACCCCGGGACTAGCGGGAGTAACACCGGGGAGCTGTTTTTT. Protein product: CASSPNPGTSGSNTGELFF. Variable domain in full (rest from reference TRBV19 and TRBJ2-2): DGGITQSPKYLFRKEGQNVTLSCEQNLNHDAMYWYRQDPGQGLRLIYYSQIVNDFQKGDIAEGYSVSREKKESFPLTVTSAQKNPTAFYLCASSPNPGTSGSNTGELFFGEGSRLTVL.

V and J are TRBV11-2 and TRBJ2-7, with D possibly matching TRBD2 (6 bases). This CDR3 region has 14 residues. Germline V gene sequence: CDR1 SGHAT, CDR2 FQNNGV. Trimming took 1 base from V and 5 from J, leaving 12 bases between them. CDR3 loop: CASSLVGGFNEQYF. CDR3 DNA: TGTGCCAGCAGCTTAGTTGGGGGGTTCAACGAGCAGTACTTC.

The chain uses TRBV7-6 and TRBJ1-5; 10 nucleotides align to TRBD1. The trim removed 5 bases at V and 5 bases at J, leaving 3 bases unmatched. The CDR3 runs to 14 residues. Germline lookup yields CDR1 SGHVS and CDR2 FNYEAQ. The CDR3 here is CASSQGTGDQPQHF. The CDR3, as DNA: TGTGCCAGCAGCCAAGGGACAGGGGATCAGCCCCAGCATTTT. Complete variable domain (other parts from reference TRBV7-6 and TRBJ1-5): GAGVSQSPRYKVTKRGQDVALRCDPISGHVSLYWYRQALGQGPEFLTYFNYEAQQDKSGLPNDRFSAERPEGSISTLTIQRTEQRDSAMYRCASSQGTGDQPQHFGDGTRLSIL.

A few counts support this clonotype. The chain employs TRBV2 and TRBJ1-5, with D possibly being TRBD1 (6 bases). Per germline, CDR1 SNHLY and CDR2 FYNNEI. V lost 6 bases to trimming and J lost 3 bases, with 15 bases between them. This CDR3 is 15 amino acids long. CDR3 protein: CASSRPGGNNQPQHF. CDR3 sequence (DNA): TGTGCCAGCAGCCGTCCGGGGGGCAACAATCAGCCCCAGCATTTT.

CDR3 sequence (DNA): TGTGCCAGCAGTTCACCCCTAGCGGGGGAGGCCGGGGAGCTGTTTTTT. Translated: CASSSPLAGEAGELFF. The chain links TRBV12-3 or TRBV12-4 to TRBJ2-2, with TRBD2 matching over 10 bases. The junction had 8 bases not matched to a gene; V was cut back by 4 bases and J by 6 bases. The length of the CDR3 is 16 residues.

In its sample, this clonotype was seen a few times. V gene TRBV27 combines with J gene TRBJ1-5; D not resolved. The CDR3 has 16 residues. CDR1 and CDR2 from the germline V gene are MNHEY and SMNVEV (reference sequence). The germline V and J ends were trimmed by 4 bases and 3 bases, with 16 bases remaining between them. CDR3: CASSSRRSGNNQPQHF. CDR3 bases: TGTGCCAGCAGTTCCCGTCGCTCGGGCAACAATCAGCCCCAGCATTTT.

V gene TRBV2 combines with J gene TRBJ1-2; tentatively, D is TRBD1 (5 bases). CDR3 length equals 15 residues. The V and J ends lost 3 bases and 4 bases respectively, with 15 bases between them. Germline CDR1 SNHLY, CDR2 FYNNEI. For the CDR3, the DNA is TGTGCCAGCAGTGATAGGGGAGGGATCGCCTATGGCTACACCTTC. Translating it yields CASSDRGGIAYGYTF.

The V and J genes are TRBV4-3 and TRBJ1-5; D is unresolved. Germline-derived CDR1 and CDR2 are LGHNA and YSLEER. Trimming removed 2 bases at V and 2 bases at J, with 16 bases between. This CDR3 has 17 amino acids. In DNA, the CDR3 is TGCGCCAGCAGCCAATCTGTGATCGGTGTGGGCAATCAGCCCCAGCATTTT. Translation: CASSQSVIGVGNQPQHF.

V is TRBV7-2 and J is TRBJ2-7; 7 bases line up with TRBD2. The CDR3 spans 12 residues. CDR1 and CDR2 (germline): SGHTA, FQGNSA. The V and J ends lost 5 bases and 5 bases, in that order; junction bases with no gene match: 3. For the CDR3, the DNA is TGTGCCAGCAGCCGGGAGGTCCACGAGCAGTACTTC. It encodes CASSREVHEQYF.

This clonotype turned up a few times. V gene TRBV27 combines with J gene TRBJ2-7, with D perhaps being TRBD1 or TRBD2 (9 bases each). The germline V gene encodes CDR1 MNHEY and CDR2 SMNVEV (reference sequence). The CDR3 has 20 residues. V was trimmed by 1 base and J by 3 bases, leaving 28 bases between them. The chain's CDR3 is CASSLYGGQGVSGGNYEQYF. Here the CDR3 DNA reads TGTGCCAGCAGTTTATATGGGGGACAGGGAGTAAGCGGGGGGAACTACGAGCAGTACTTC.

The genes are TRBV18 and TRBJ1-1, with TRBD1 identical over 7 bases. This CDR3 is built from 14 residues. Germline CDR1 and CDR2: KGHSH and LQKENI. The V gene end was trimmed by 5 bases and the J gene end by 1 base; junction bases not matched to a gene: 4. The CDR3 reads CASSETGENTEAFF. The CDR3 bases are TGTGCCAGCTCAGAAACAGGGGAGAACACTGAAGCTTTCTTT.

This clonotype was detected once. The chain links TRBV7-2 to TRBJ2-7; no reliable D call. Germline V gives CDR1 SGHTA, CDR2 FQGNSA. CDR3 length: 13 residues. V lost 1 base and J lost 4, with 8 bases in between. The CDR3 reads CASSLVPEYEQYF. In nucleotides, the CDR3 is TGTGCCAGCAGCTTAGTTCCGGAGTACGAGCAGTACTTC.

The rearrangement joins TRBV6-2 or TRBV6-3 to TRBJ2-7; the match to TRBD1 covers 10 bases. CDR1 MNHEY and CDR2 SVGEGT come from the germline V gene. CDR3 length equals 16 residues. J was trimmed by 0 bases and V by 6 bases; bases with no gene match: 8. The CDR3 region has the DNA TGTGCCAGCAGCGTTTCCGGGACAGGGGTCTCCTACGAGCAGTACTTC. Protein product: CASSVSGTGVSYEQYF.

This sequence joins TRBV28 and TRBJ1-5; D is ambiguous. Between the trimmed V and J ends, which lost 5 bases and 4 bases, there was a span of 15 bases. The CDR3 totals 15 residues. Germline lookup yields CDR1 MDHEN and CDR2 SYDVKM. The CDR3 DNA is TGTGCCAGCAGTGACTCCACATCCTTGAATCAGCCCCAGCATTTT. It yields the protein CASSDSTSLNQPQHF.

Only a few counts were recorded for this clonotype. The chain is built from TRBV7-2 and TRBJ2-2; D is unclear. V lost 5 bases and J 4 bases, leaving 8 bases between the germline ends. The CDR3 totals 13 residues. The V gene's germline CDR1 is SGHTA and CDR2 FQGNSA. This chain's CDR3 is CASSPRGTGELFF. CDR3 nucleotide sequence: TGTGCCAGCAGCCCGCGAGGCACCGGGGAGCTGTTTTTT.

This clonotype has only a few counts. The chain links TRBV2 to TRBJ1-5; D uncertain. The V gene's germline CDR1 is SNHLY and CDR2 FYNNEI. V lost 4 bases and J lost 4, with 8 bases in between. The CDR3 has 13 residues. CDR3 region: CASSVGLNQPQHF. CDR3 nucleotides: TGTGCCAGCAGTGTAGGGTTGAATCAGCCCCAGCATTTT.

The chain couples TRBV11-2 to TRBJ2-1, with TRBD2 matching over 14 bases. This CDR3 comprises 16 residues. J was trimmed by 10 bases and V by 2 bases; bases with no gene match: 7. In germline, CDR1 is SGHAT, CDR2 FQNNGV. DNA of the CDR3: TGTGCCAGCAGCTTAATGGGACTAGCGGGGGTAGGCGAGCAGTTCTTC. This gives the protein CASSLMGLAGVGEQFF.